Listed below are T cell receptor beta chains from one sample, sequenced in a study of T-cell memory formation after mild COVID-19. A single record per CDR3 protein comes from TCRdb applying MiXCR to the 5' RACE reads. This sample has around 35,000 distinct CDR3 sequences, with just under 8% found just once. The sequencing input was PBMCs or a T cell subset sorted from them (not recorded which). The receptors come from a young man who had mild COVID-19 (a few samples of this study predate the infection). Cell type and time point are not known. The CDR3 runs from the conserved cysteine through the conserved F or W. A D gene is named only where the DNA matches it firmly. Clone size is given for some rows only: seen once, a few or many times, or a class if the clone is expanded.

NA | many | TRBJ1-4 | TRBV7-6 | TGTGCCAGCAGCCGACAGGTGGAAGATGAAAAACTGTTTTTT | CASSRQVEDEKLFF
TRBD2 | many | TRBJ2-3 | TRBV5-1 | TGCGCCAGCAGCTTGGGTCGGGGGGGCACAGATACGCAGTATTTT | CASSLGRGGTDTQYF
TRBD2 | many | TRBJ2-1 | TRBV7-2 | TGTGCCAGCAGCTTAGGGAGGCGCGGGGGAAGGTTCGTCGATGAGCAGTTCTTC | CASSLGRRGGRFVDEQFF
NA | many | TRBJ2-5 | TRBV20-1 | TGCAGTGCTCGGGACTCCTTAACAGAGACCCAGTACTTC | CSARDSLTETQYF
NA | many | TRBJ1-6 | TRBV3-1 | TGTGCCAGCAGCCAAATGACGGGTAATTCACCCCTCCACTTT | CASSQMTGNSPLHF
NA | many | TRBJ1-1 | TRBV27 | TGTGCCAGCAGTTTCCAGGGCCTCGCTGAAGCTTTCTTT | CASSFQGLAEAFF
NA | few | TRBJ2-4 | TRBV18 | TGTGCCAGCTCTACGGAGAGGTTAGCCAAAAACATTCAGTACTTC | CASSTERLAKNIQYF
NA | NA | TRBJ2-5 | TRBV6-1 | TGTGCCAGCAGTGAAGGGGCGGGCCACGAGACCCAGTACTTC | CASSEGAGHETQYF
TRBD1 | many | TRBJ2-5 | TRBV5-1 | TGCGCCAGCAGCTTGGCTGGGACAGGGGAAGAGACCCAGTACTTC | CASSLAGTGEETQYF
TRBD2 | NA | TRBJ2-1 | TRBV7-2 | TGTGCCAGCAGACATAACCTGGAGCGGGAGAAGCAGTTCTTC | CASRHNLEREKQFF
NA | many | TRBJ2-1 | TRBV12-3/TRBV12-4 | TGTGCCAGCAGTACGCAAGGCCCGGGGAATGAGCAGTTCTTC | CASSTQGPGNEQFF
NA | NA | TRBJ1-5 | TRBV4-1 | TGCGCCAGCAGCCAAGATCCCGGGGGGTATCAGCCCCAGCATTTT | CASSQDPGGYQPQHF
NA | NA | TRBJ1-2 | TRBV28 | TGTGCCAGCATCGGGCTGGATGGCTACACCTTC | CASIGLDGYTF
NA | many | TRBJ2-7 | TRBV4-2 | TGTGCCAGCAGCCAAGACTCCGGCGAGCAGTACTTC | CASSQDSGEQYF
NA | many | TRBJ2-3 | TRBV7-3 | TGTGCCAGCAGCCCTCGACCTGGCGGTACGCAGTATTTT | CASSPRPGGTQYF
NA | few | TRBJ2-7 | TRBV19 | TGTGCCAGTAGTATTAATTCCCCTTCCGAGCAGTACTTC | CASSINSPSEQYF
NA | many | TRBJ1-3 | TRBV7-2 | TGTGCCAGCAGCTTAGAACAGGTTGGAGGAAACACCATATATTTT | CASSLEQVGGNTIYF